Below, 18 T cell receptor beta chains from the same sample are listed, as sequenced in a study of blood T cell repertoires in COVID-19. TCRdb keeps only in-frame clones here, not all; method: immunoSEQ multiplex PCR. In the table there are about 280,000 clones, 90% of which are singletons. Material for sequencing was PBMCs or T cells enriched from blood (not recorded which). The receptors here all came from a woman under 30 with acute COVID-19.

The gene calls are TRBV2 and TRBJ1-5; D is unresolved. Germline CDR1 is SNHLY and CDR2 is FYNNEI. This CDR3 is 14 amino acids long. V was trimmed by 8 bases and J by 2 bases, leaving 13 bases between them. The CDR3: CASRGNLGNQPQHF. CDR3 DNA: TGTGCCAGCCGAGGGAATTTGGGCAATCAGCCCCAGCATTTT.

CDR3 sequence (DNA): TGTGCCAGCAGTTCGCCGGGAGAGGGTTCCAATGAGCAGTTCTTC. It specifies CASSSPGEGSNEQFF. The genes are TRBV28 and TRBJ2-1, with TRBD2 as a possible D gene (6 bases). Trimming took 4 bases from V and 6 from J, leaving 16 bases between them. This CDR3 is built from 15 residues. CDR1 and CDR2 (germline): MDHEN, SYDVKM.

The chain is built from TRBV7-2 and TRBJ2-3; a possible D gene is TRBD2 (6 bases). V lost 3 bases and J 2 bases, leaving 9 bases between the germline ends. Germline values: CDR1 SGHTA, CDR2 FQGNSA. The CDR3 spans 14 residues. The CDR3 DNA is TGTGCCAGCAGCTTGGAGGGAATCACAGATACGCAGTATTTT. Its protein product is CASSLEGITDTQYF.

The CDR3 here is CASSIDQGLAGSGELFF. DNA of the CDR3: TGTGCCAGTAGTATAGACCAGGGACTAGCGGGATCCGGGGAGCTGTTTTTT. The V gene is TRBV19, the J gene TRBJ2-2; the match to TRBD2 covers 13 bases. V shed 0 bases and J 6 bases; nucleotides not matched to a gene: 4. The length of the CDR3 is 17 residues. Germline values: CDR1 LNHDA, CDR2 SQIVND (reference sequence).

This chain uses TRBV4-1 with TRBJ2-5; a weak D match, TRBD2 (5 bases). Trimming cost V 0 bases and J 2 bases, with 13 bases left between them. Per germline, CDR1 MGHRA and CDR2 YSYEKL. The CDR3 has 16 amino acids. CDR3 residues: CASSQDWEKGQETQYF. CDR3 DNA: TGCGCCAGCAGCCAAGATTGGGAGAAGGGTCAAGAGACCCAGTACTTC.

Notes on this clone: Because the CDR3 is missing its conserved closing phenylalanine or tryptophan, this is likely a read error. It is unclear where the CDR3 begins or ends on the DNA, so no DNA is shown, and the CDR3 is as TCRdb lists it. The V call is TRBV3-1 (or the pseudogene TRBV3-2), the J call TRBJ2-7; the D segment call TRBD2 is taken from the table without a DNA check. The CDR3 spans 11 residues, counting both ends. Germline V CDR1 and CDR2: LGHDT, YNNKEL (reference sequence). CDR3 sequence reads: CASSQDRGLNI.

The rearrangement joins TRBV29-1 to TRBJ2-3, with 9 positions matching TRBD2. CDR1 is SQVTM, CDR2 ANQGSEA, per germline. V trimming: 7 bases; J trimming: 3 bases; junction bases outside the gene matches: 11. This CDR3 spans 15 amino acids. The CDR3 DNA reads as TGCAGCGCCGAGTCGGGCGGGAGGGCTACAGATACGCAGTATTTT. The encoded protein is CSAESGGRATDTQYF.

The J gene is TRBJ2-7, the V gene TRBV30, with D possibly matching TRBD2 (6 bases). This CDR3 spans 14 amino acids. Germline V gene data show CDR1 as GTSNPN and CDR2 as SVGIG (reference sequence). V gave up 0 bases and J gave up 6 bases, with 15 bases separating them. For the CDR3, the DNA is TGTGCCTGGAGTGTCATTGAGGGACTCTCCGAGCAGTACTTC. Amino acids: CAWSVIEGLSEQYF. The full variable domain, its missing parts supplied by reference TRBV30 and TRBJ2-7, is SQTIHQWPATLVQPVGSPLSLECTVEGTSNPNLYWYRQAAGRGLQLLFYSVGIGQISSEVPQNLSASRPQDRQFILSSKKLLLSDSGFYLCAWSVIEGLSEQYFGPGTRLTVT.

This rearrangement joins TRBV30 to TRBJ2-7; 8 nucleotides match TRBD2. The CDR3 spans 15 residues. The junction had 15 bases not matched to a gene; V was cut back by 4 bases and J by 7 bases. CDR1 GTSNPN and CDR2 SVGIG come from the germline V gene (reference sequence). The chain's CDR3 is CAWNPPGGRWGEQYF. CDR3 nucleotides: TGTGCCTGGAACCCCCCGGGGGGGCGCTGGGGGGAGCAGTACTTC.

This clone is a singleton in its sample. The chain employs TRBV11-2 and TRBJ2-4; 8 nucleotides match TRBD1. Trimming removed 3 bases from V and 3 bases from J; junction bases left unmatched: 7. Per germline, CDR1 SGHAT and CDR2 FQNNGV. The CDR3 loop spans 16 amino acids. CDR3 sequence (DNA): TGTGCCAGCAGCTTTCAGGGGGCTGGGGTCAAAAACATTCAGTACTTC. Its translation is CASSFQGAGVKNIQYF.

Only a few counts were recorded for this clone. This chain links TRBV18 with TRBJ2-5, with 10 bases identical to TRBD2. This CDR3 contains 16 residues. The V gene end was trimmed by 2 bases and the J gene end by 5 bases; junction bases not matched to a gene: 8. Germline CDR1 reads KGHSH; CDR2 reads LQKENI. Here the CDR3 DNA reads TGTGCCAGCTCACCAGGTAGCGGGAGGCGTACCGAGACCCAGTACTTC. The encoded protein is CASSPGSGRRTETQYF.

This chain joins TRBV18 and TRBJ2-5, with 15 bases aligning to TRBD2. CDR1 is KGHSH and CDR2 is LQKENI in the germline V gene. V lost 3 bases and J lost 5; bases outside the gene matches: 10. The CDR3 length is 18 residues. CDR3 DNA sequence: TGTGCCAGCTCACCTTCTGGACTAGCGGGAGGGCCTGGTGAGACCCAGTACTTC. Protein: CASSPSGLAGGPGETQYF.

The rearrangement uses TRBV19 and TRBJ1-1; TRBD1 aligns across 7 bases. Germline CDR1 LNHDA, CDR2 SQIVND (reference sequence). The junction had 3 bases not matched to a gene; V was cut back by 5 bases and J by 3 bases. The CDR3 has 13 residues. The CDR3 DNA reads TGTGCCAGTAGTGACAGGGCGTACACTGAAGCTTTCTTT. The encoded protein is CASSDRAYTEAFF.

The chain has TRBV2 and TRBJ2-1; TRBD1 matches 7 bases. V lost 7 bases and J lost 0; bases outside the gene matches: 18. This CDR3 comprises 19 residues. Per the germline V gene, CDR1 is SNHLY and CDR2 is FYNNEI. The CDR3 nucleotides are TGTGCCAGCATGGGGACAGTAACAGAGTCAGACAGCTCCTACAATGAGCAGTTCTTC. This translates into CASMGTVTESDSSYNEQFF.

The V and J genes are TRBV15 and TRBJ2-7, with 7 bases aligning to TRBD1. Germline-derived CDR1 and CDR2 are LNHNV and YYDKDF (reference sequence). CDR3 length: 16 amino acids. The ends lost 1 base at V and 2 bases at J; junction bases unmatched: 8. The CDR3 here is CATSRAIGTVAYEQYF. The CDR3 coding sequence is TGTGCCACCAGCAGAGCCATCGGGACAGTTGCCTACGAGCAGTACTTC.

The V call is TRBV10-2, the J call TRBJ2-5, with a possible D match to TRBD2 (5 bases). CDR3 length equals 14 residues. V was pared by 6 bases and J by 5 bases, with 16 bases between. CDR1 is WSHSY, CDR2 SAAADI, per germline. CDR3 sequence (DNA): TGCGCCAGCAGCTCCGGCGCGGAGGTGGAGACCCAGTACTTC. Translating it yields CASSSGAEVETQYF.

The chain joins TRBV11-2 to TRBJ2-7, with a weak D call TRBD1 (6 bases). Germline CDR1 reads SGHAT; CDR2 reads FQNNGV. The CDR3 runs 14 residues. V lost 5 bases to trimming and J lost 5 bases, with 16 bases between them. The chain's CDR3 is CASSRVQGGNEQYF. For the CDR3, the DNA is TGTGCCAGCAGCCGCGTACAGGGTGGGAACGAGCAGTACTTC.

This clone was observed a handful of times. The chain is built from TRBV28 and TRBJ2-3; D may be TRBD2 (5 bases). CDR1 MDHEN and CDR2 SYDVKM come from the germline V gene. The CDR3 sequence is 13 residues long. The V gene lost 6 bases and the J gene lost 2 bases, with 9 bases spanning the gap. The CDR3 nucleotides read TGTGCCAGCAGCAGCGGCAACACAGATACGCAGTATTTT. It codes for CASSSGNTDTQYF.